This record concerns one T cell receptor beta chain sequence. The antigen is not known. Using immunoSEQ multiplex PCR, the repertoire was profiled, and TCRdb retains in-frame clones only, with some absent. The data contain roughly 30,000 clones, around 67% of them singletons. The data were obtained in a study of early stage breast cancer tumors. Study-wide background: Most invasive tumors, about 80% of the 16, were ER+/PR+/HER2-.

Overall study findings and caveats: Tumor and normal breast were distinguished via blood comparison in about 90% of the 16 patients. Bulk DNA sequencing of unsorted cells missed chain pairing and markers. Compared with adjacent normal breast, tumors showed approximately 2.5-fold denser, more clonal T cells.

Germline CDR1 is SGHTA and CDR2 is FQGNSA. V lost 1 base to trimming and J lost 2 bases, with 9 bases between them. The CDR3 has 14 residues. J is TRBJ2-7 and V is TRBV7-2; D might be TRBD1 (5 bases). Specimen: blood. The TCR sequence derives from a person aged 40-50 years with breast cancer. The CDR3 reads CASSLVQGTYEQYF. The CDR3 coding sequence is TGTGCCAGCAGCTTAGTGCAGGGCACCTACGAGCAGTACTTC.